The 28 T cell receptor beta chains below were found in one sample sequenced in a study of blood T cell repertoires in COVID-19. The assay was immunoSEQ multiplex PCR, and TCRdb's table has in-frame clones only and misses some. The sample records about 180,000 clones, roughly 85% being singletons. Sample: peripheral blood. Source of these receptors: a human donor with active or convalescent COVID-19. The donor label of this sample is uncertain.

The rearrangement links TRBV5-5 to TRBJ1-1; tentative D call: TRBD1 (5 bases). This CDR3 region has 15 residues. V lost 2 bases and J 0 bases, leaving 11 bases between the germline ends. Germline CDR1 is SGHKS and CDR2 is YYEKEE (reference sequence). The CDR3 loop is CASSFFRVVNTEAFF. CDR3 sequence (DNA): TGTGCCAGCAGCTTCTTCAGGGTTGTGAACACTGAAGCTTTCTTT.

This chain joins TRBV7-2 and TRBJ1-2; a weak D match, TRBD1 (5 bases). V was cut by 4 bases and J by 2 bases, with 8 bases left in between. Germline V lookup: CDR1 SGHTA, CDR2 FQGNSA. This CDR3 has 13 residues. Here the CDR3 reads CASSYAGNYGYTF. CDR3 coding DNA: TGTGCCAGCAGCTACGCAGGGAACTATGGCTACACCTTC.

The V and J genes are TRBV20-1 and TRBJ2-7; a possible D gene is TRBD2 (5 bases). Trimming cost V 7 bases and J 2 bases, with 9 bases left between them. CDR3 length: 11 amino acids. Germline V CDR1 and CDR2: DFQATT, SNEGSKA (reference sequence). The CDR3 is CSGESAYEQYF. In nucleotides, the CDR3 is TGCAGTGGGGAGAGCGCCTACGAGCAGTACTTC.

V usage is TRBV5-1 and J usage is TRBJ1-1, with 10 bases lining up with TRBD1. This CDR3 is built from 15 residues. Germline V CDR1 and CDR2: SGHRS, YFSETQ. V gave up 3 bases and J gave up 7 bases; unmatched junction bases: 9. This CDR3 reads CASSSTGTGEVEAFF. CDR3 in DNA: TGCGCCAGCAGCTCTACCGGGACAGGGGAGGTTGAAGCTTTCTTT.

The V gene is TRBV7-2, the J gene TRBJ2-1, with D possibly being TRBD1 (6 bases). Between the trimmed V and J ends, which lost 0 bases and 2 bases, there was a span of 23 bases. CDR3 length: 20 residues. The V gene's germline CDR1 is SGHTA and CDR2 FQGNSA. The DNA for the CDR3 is TGTGCCAGCAGCTTAGCGCCCACCTGGCCGGGACATTTGGCCTACAATGAGCAGTTCTTC. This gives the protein CASSLAPTWPGHLAYNEQFF.

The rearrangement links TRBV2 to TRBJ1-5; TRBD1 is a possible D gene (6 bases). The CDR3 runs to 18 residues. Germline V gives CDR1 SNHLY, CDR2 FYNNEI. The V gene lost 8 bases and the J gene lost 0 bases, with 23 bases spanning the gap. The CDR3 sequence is CASLGGRGRPYSNQPQHF. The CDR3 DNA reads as TGTGCCAGCCTAGGAGGGCGGGGGCGGCCGTATAGCAATCAGCCCCAGCATTTT.

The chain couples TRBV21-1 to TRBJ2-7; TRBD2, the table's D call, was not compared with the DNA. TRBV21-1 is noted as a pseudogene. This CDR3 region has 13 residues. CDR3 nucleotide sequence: TGTGCCAGCAGCCGGGACTGCTCCTACGAGCAGTACTTC. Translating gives CASSRDCSYEQYF.

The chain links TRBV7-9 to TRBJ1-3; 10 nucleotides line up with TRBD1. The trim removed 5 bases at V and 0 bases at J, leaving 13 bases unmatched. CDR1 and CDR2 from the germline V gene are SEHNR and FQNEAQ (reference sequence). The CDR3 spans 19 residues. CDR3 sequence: CASSHLTDRGRSSGNTIYF. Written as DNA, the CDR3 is TGTGCCAGCAGCCACTTGACAGACAGGGGGCGTAGCTCTGGAAACACCATATATTTT. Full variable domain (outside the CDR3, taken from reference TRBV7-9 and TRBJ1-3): DTGVSQNPRHKITKRGQNVTFRCDPISEHNRLYWYRQTLGQGPEFLTYFQNEAQLEKSRLLSDRFSAERPKGSFSTLEIQRTEQGDSAMYLCASSHLTDRGRSSGNTIYFGEGSWLTVV.

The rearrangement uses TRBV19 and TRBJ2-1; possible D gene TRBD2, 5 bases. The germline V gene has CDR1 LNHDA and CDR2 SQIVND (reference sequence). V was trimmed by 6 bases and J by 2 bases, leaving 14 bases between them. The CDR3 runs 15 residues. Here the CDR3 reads CASRPGRETYNEQFF. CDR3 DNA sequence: TGTGCCAGTAGACCGGGGAGAGAAACCTACAATGAGCAGTTCTTC.

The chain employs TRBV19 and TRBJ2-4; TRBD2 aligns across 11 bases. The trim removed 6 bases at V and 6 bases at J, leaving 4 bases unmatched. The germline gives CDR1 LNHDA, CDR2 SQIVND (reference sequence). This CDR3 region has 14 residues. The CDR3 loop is CASSTTSGTNIQYF. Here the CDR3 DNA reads TGTGCCAGTAGCACGACTAGCGGGACAAACATTCAGTACTTC.

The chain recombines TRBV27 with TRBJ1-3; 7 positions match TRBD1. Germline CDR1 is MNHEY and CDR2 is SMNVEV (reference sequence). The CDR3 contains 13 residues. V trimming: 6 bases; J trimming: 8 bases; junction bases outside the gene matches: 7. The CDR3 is CASRSQGRDTIYF. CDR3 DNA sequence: TGTGCCAGCAGGTCACAGGGGCGGGACACCATATATTTT.

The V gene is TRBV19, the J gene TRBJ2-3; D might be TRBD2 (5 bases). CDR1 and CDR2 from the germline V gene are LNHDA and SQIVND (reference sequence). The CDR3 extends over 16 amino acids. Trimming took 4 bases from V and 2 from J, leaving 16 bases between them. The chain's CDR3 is CASSTLSGLPTDTQYF. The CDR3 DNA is TGTGCCAGTAGTACTCTAAGCGGACTCCCCACAGATACGCAGTATTTT.

The CDR3 DNA reads as TGTGCCAGCAGCTACCCGACACCACAGGGTATTGGAGGCTACACCTTC. The encoded protein is CASSYPTPQGIGGYTF. The gene calls are TRBV7-9 and TRBJ1-2; D perhaps matches TRBD1 (6 bases). This CDR3 has 16 residues. Germline values: CDR1 SEHNR, CDR2 FQNEAQ (reference sequence). Trimming took 4 bases from V and 8 from J, leaving 23 bases between them.

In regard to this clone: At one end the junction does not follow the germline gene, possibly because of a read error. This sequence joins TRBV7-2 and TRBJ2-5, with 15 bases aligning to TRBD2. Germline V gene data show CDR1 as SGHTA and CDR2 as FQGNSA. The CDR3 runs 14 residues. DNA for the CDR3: TGTGCCAGCAGCCCCGGGACTAGCGGGGGGATCTCCCACTTC. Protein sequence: CASSPGTSGGISHF.

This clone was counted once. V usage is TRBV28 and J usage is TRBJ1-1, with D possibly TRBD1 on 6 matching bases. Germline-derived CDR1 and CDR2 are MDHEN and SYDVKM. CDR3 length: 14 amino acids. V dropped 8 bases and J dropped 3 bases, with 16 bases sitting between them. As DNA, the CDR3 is TGTGCCAGCCCTGAGAGGGGGAGAGACACTGAAGCTTTCTTT. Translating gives CASPERGRDTEAFF.

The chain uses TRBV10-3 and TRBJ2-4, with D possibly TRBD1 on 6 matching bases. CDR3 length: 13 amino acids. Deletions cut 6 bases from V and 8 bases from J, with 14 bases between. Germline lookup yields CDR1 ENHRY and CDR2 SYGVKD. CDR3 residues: CAIRDTGYDIQYF. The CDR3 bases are TGTGCCATCAGGGATACAGGGTACGACATTCAGTACTTC.

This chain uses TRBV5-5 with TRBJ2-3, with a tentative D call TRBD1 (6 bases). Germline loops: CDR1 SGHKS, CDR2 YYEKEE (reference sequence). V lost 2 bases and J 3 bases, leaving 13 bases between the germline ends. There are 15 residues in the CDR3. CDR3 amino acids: CASSFTGIGTDTQYF. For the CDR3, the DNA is TGTGCCAGCAGCTTTACAGGGATCGGGACAGATACGCAGTATTTT.

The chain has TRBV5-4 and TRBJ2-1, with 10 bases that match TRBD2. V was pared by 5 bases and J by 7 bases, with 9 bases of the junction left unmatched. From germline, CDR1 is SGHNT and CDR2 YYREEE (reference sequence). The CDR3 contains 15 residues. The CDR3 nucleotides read TGTGCCAGCAGTTGGAGCGGGGGGGCGGGAAATGAGCAGTTCTTC. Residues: CASSWSGGAGNEQFF.

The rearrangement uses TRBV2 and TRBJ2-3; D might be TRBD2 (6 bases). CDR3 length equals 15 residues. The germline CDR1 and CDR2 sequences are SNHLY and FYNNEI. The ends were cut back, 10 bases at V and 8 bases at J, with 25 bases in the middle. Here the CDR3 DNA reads TGTGCCACCCAACTGCTGGGTCGGGACGGGGGTACGCAGTATTTT. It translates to CATQLLGRDGGTQYF.

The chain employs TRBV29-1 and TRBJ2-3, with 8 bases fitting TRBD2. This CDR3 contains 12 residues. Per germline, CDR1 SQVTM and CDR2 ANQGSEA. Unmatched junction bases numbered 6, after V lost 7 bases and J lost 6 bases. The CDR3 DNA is TGCAGCGGCACTAGCGGTGAGGATACGCAGTATTTT. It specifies CSGTSGEDTQYF.

The CDR3 region is CASSYSGLDTQYF. The CDR3 nucleotides read TGTGCCAGCAGTTACAGTGGACTAGATACGCAGTATTTT. The chain carries TRBV6-2 or TRBV6-3 and TRBJ2-3, with D possibly being TRBD2 (5 bases). From germline, CDR1 is MNHEY and CDR2 SVGEGT. This CDR3 is built from 13 residues. The V gene lost 2 bases and the J gene lost 5 bases, with 8 bases spanning the gap.

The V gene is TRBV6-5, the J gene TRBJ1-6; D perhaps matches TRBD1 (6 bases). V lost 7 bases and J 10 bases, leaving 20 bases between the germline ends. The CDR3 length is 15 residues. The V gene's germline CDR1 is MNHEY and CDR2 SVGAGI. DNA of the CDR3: TGTGCCAGCACCCAGGGACATCCCTCCGGCTCACCCCTCCACTTT. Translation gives CASTQGHPSGSPLHF.

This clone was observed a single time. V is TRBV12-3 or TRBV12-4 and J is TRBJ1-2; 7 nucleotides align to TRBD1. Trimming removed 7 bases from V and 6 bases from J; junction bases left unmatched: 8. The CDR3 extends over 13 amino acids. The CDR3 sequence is CASNQQGPDGYTF. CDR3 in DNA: TGTGCCAGCAATCAACAGGGGCCCGATGGCTACACCTTC.

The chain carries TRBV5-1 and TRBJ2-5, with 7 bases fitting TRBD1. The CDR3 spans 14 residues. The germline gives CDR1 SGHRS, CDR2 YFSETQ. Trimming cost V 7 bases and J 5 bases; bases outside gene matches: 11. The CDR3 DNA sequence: TGCGCCAGCTTCCAAGGACAGGATGGGGAGACCCAGTACTTC. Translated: CASFQGQDGETQYF.

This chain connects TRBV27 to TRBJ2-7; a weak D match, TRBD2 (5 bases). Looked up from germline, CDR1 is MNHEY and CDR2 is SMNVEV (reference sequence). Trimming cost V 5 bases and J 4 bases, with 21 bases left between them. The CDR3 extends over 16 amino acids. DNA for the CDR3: TGTGCCAGCAGTCCCTACCTAATGAGGGTAGGATACGAGCAGTACTTC. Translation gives CASSPYLMRVGYEQYF.

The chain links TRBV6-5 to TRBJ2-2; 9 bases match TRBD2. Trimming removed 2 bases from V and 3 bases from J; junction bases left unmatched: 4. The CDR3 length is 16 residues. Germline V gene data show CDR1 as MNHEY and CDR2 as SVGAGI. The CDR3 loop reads CASSYGGGVDTGELFF. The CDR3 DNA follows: TGTGCCAGCAGTTACGGCGGGGGGGTTGACACCGGGGAGCTGTTTTTT.

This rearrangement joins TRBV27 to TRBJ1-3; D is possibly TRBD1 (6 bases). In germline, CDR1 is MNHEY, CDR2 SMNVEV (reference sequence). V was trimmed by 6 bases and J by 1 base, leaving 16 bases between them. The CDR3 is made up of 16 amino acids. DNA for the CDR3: TGTGCCAGCAGGGACAGTGCCCAGACATCTGGAAACACCATATATTTT. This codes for CASRDSAQTSGNTIYF.

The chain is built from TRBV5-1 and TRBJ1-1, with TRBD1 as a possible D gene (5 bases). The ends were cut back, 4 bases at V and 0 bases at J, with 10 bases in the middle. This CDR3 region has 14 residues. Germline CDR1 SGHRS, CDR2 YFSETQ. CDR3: CASSMTDMNTEAFF. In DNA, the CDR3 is TGCGCCAGCAGCATGACAGACATGAACACTGAAGCTTTCTTT.